This TCR beta chain was captured by sequencing in a study of cytomegalovirus exposure and HLA in healthy donors. Germline V gene lookup returns CDR1 MGHDK and CDR2 SYGVNS. CDR3 size: 12 residues. With 6 bases removed from V and 3 bases from J, the gap between germline ends came to 9 bases. A word on this clone: Its specificity is not known.

It was with 60 Vbeta and 13 Jbeta primers that the PCR ran. Some clones are missing from TCRdb's copy, which holds only in-frame ones; the method was immunoSEQ multiplex PCR. The sample shows approximately 150,000 clones, roughly 79% of them seen only once. Whole-study findings and limits: Later on, an analysis showed TCR association rates differing by HLA locus, with DRB1 the most and HLA-C the fewest.

The sequencing input was PBMCs. The origin of this receptor is a man younger than 40 in good health and CMV-seronegative. V usage is TRBV25-1 and J usage is TRBJ2-7; a weak D match, TRBD2 (6 bases). CDR3 nucleotide sequence: TGTGCCAGCAGACTGGGGGGCTACGAGCAGTACTTC. Encoded protein: CASRLGGYEQYF.